The clone carrying this T cell receptor (beta chain) has a count of ten or more. The antigen remains unidentified. This specimen comes from a study of human T cells and chemical hapten exposure. Study information: Small discrepancies in pooled library volume mainly accounted for the varying TCR yields per sample. Whole-study results and caveats: Counts of TCRs expanded at PT1 correlated positively with patch test score. The number of TCRs over 1 in 1000 frequency stayed unchanged after DPC. Controls formed significantly fewer large CDR3 similarity clusters than expanded TCRs did.

Each CDR3 protein gets one entry after TCRdb re-called the RACE reads with MiXCR. The sample has roughly 24,000 distinct CDR3 sequences, roughly a tenth seen once. This CDR3 spans 15 amino acids. Trimming took 5 bases from V and 2 from J, leaving 13 bases between them. Germline CDR1 is LNHNV and CDR2 is YYDKDF (reference sequence). Time point denoted: patch test 2, 6 weeks after DPC sensitization. Treatment meaning: therapeutic diphenylcyclopropenone sensitization with weekly scalp DPC. The TCR sequence derives from a young man with alopecia areata. Some clones in this sample may be carry-over from other donors' samples. This chain connects TRBV15 to TRBJ1-5; D is undetermined. Sequenced here: whole blood, sampled in connection with sensitization to the hapten diphenylcyclopropenone (DPC). CDR3 loop: CATSESRTGNQPQHF. The CDR3 DNA reads as TGTGCCACCAGCGAAAGTAGGACGGGCAATCAGCCCCAGCATTTT.